The entry below describes one T cell receptor beta chain. Antigen unknown. The sample is drawn from a study of identical twins. Template switching added a universal primer binding site, and final cDNA carried unique molecular identifiers. TCRdb used MiXCR to reprocess the 5' RACE reads, holding one entry per CDR3 protein. The sample lists hundreds of thousands of distinct CDR3 sequences, roughly 12% seen once, with around 6.9% in the top ten. V was clipped by 2 bases and J by 3 bases; unmatched bases: 6. The CDR3 is made up of 16 amino acids. The germline V gene encodes CDR1 MNHEY and CDR2 SVGEGT. Study outcomes and limitations: A lower insertion count was a feature of abundant cord blood beta clonotypes, with no such feature in memory repertoires.

In every case, the donor was a healthy Caucasian. The same specimen was also included in a second study, on yellow fever vaccine responses in identical twins.

J is TRBJ1-2 and V is TRBV6-2 or TRBV6-3; 10 bases align to TRBD1. This sequence was found in a woman under 30 in good health. Sequenced: CD8+ T cells sorted from blood. This chain's CDR3 is CASSYRWTGGDYGYTF. In DNA form, the CDR3 reads TGTGCCAGCAGTTACCGGTGGACAGGGGGAGACTATGGCTACACCTTC.